This T cell receptor (beta chain) was retrieved from a study of T cell repertoires in cytomegalovirus infection. Of note for this clonotype: Its specificity is unknown.

The CDR3 loop spans 15 amino acids. Germline values: CDR1 MNHEY, CDR2 SVGAGI. V lost 6 bases to trimming and J lost 5 bases; unmatched junction nucleotides: 10. TCRdb processed the reads anew with MiXCR; each CDR3 protein has one entry. The sample has about 830,000 distinct CDR3 sequences; approximately 32% are singletons. The genes are TRBV6-5 and TRBJ1-5, with TRBD1 identical over 7 bases. The input for sequencing was cultured CD8+ T cells from PBMCs, taken from culture after CMV antigen stimulation. This TCR derives from a human donor in good health (CMV status not recorded). Some clones in this sample may be carry-over from other donors' samples. The CDR3 DNA sequence: TGTGCCAGCAGGCAGGACAGGCGGCCCCATCAGCCCCAGCATTTT. This translates into CASRQDRRPHQPQHF.